The sequence of this T cell receptor beta chain was determined in a study of post-analysis software for immune sequencing data. Germline CDR1 and CDR2: MNHEY and SVGAGI. V lost 1 base to trimming and J lost 2 bases, with 7 bases between them. The CDR3 runs to 14 residues. A word on this clonotype: What it recognizes is unknown.

Built from TCR beta cDNA, the libraries had unique molecular identifiers in them. Input populations of 1 to 10 million T cells gave rise to 500,000 or so cDNA molecules. TCRdb independently ran MiXCR on the PCR reads; one entry per CDR3 protein. The sample includes roughly 800,000 distinct CDR3 sequences, roughly half of them seen just once. Study-wide findings and caveats: About 5 TRBV segments were more frequent in patients than controls; TRBV5-6, TRBV5-1 and TRBV20-1 belonged to this group.

The chain employs TRBV6-5 and TRBJ2-3; D gene unclear. Material for sequencing was blood. This TCR came from a girl aged 10 to 17 with multiple sclerosis. CDR3 sequence reads: CASSYLESTDTQYF. CDR3 in DNA: TGTGCCAGCAGTTACTTGGAGTCCACAGATACGCAGTATTTT.